One and the same sample provided the 28 T cell receptor beta chains below, sequenced in a study of cytomegalovirus exposure and HLA in healthy donors. Both 60 Vbeta primers and 13 Jbeta primers went into the PCR. The data were produced by immunoSEQ multiplex PCR, yet TCRdb's version contains in-frame clones alone and is incomplete. This sample has about 160,000 clones, with 70% found just once. The specimen sequenced was PBMCs. These receptors were collected from a young man in good health and CMV-seropositive.

The chain links TRBV4-2 to TRBJ1-1, with unresolved D. Germline V CDR1 and CDR2: LGHNA, YNFKEQ. The CDR3 is made up of 14 amino acids. V was pared by 0 bases and J by 5 bases, with 10 bases between. The CDR3 bases are TGTGCCAGCAGCCAAGATTTGGAGAGAACTGAAGCTTTCTTT. This codes for CASSQDLERTEAFF.

This chain connects TRBV30 to TRBJ2-5; no clear D. Trimming removed 4 bases at V and 4 bases at J, with 4 bases between. This CDR3 contains 10 residues. Germline lookup yields CDR1 GTSNPN and CDR2 SVGIG (reference sequence). The CDR3 DNA sequence: TGTGCCTGGAAGCGAGAGACCCAGTACTTC. Protein: CAWKRETQYF.

The V gene is TRBV28, the J gene TRBJ2-7, with 9 bases matching TRBD1. The V gene end was trimmed by 3 bases and the J gene end by 4 bases; junction bases not matched to a gene: 7. The germline V gene has CDR1 MDHEN and CDR2 SYDVKM. The CDR3 sequence is 15 residues long. The CDR3 DNA is TGTGCCAGCAGTTTGGGCGGACAGGGGTTATACGAGCAGTACGTC. Translated, it gives CASSLGGQGLYEQYV.

The rearrangement uses TRBV9 and TRBJ2-3; 11 nucleotides line up with TRBD2. CDR1 is SGDLS, CDR2 YYNGEE, per germline. V gave up 3 bases and J gave up 2 bases; unmatched junction bases: 8. The CDR3 contains 17 residues. Here the CDR3 reads CASSAALAGGLTDTQYF. CDR3 nucleotides: TGTGCCAGCAGCGCGGCCCTAGCGGGAGGACTCACAGATACGCAGTATTTT.

The DNA of the CDR3 is TGTGCCAGCAGCGCCCACAGGGATGGCTTTGGAAACTATGGCTACACCTTC. Residues: CASSAHRDGFGNYGYTF. The rearrangement uses TRBV9 and TRBJ1-2, with D possibly matching TRBD1 (6 bases). CDR1 SGDLS and CDR2 YYNGEE come from the germline V gene. CDR3 length: 17 amino acids. Trimming left V 3 bases short and J 2 bases short, with 20 bases between. The full variable domain, its missing parts supplied by reference TRBV9 and TRBJ1-2, is DSGVTQTPKHLITATGQRVTLRCSPRSGDLSVYWYQQSLDQGLQFLIQYYNGEERAKGNILERFSAQQFPDLHSELNLSSLELGDSALYFCASSAHRDGFGNYGYTFGSGTRLTVV.

In its sample, this clone was seen once. The chain is built from TRBV4-2 and TRBJ2-3; 9 bases line up with TRBD2. The J segment lost 0 bases and the V segment lost 1 base, leaving 8 bases of the junction unmatched. The CDR3 consists of 18 residues. Germline lookup yields CDR1 LGHNA and CDR2 YNFKEQ. The CDR3 spells CASSQGLAGPSSTDTQYF. In DNA form, the CDR3 reads TGTGCCAGCAGCCAAGGGCTAGCGGGGCCATCTAGCACAGATACGCAGTATTTT.

V and J are TRBV9 and TRBJ2-1; tentatively, D is TRBD2 (6 bases). The length of the CDR3 is 16 residues. V was cut by 4 bases and J by 5 bases, with 19 bases left in between. CDR1 and CDR2 from the germline V gene are SGDLS and YYNGEE. The CDR3 nucleotides are TGTGCCAGCAGCTCCCGGGGCCCGGGGGTTAACAATGAGCAGTTCTTC. This gives the protein CASSSRGPGVNNEQFF.

The chain is built from TRBV6-1 and TRBJ1-2; D is possibly TRBD1 (6 bases). The CDR3 runs 14 residues. The V end was cut by 6 bases, the J end by 2 bases, with 13 bases between. Looked up from germline, CDR1 is MNHNS and CDR2 is SASEGT. The CDR3 sequence: CASSPGTKNYGYTF. The DNA for the CDR3 is TGTGCCAGCAGCCCCGGGACAAAAAACTATGGCTACACCTTC.

The J gene is TRBJ1-4, the V gene TRBV9, with 11 bases fitting TRBD1. The J segment lost 7 bases and the V segment lost 0 bases, leaving 2 bases of the junction unmatched. CDR1 and CDR2 (germline): SGDLS, YYNGEE. The CDR3 spans 15 residues. DNA for the CDR3: TGTGCCAGCAGCGTAGGGGGACAGGGGGTTGAAAAACTGTTTTTT. It specifies CASSVGGQGVEKLFF.

This chain uses TRBV7-9 with TRBJ2-1; TRBD2 aligns across 9 bases. After removal of 5 bases from V and 4 bases from J, the junction contained 9 bases not matched to a gene. Germline V gene sequence: CDR1 SEHNR, CDR2 FQNEAQ (reference sequence). CDR3 length: 16 amino acids. In DNA, the CDR3 is TGTGCCAGCAGCCCGGGCCCAGCGGGAGGTTACAATGAGCAGTTCTTC. This encodes CASSPGPAGGYNEQFF.

The chain carries TRBV5-4 and TRBJ2-5, with D possibly matching TRBD1 (7 bases). V was trimmed by 0 bases and J by 2 bases, leaving 11 bases between them. This CDR3 has 15 residues. Looked up from germline, CDR1 is SGHNT and CDR2 is YYREEE (reference sequence). The CDR3 spells CASSLAGGGQETQYF. The CDR3 nucleotides read TGTGCCAGCAGCTTGGCAGGGGGAGGTCAAGAGACCCAGTACTTC.

The rearrangement joins TRBV29-1 to TRBJ2-1; 9 bases align to TRBD2. Germline lookup yields CDR1 SQVTM and CDR2 ANQGSEA. The length of the CDR3 is 15 residues. Trimming removed 1 base from V and 2 bases from J; junction bases left unmatched: 3. The CDR3 region has the DNA TGCAGCGTTGAAGGGCGGGGGGGCCCCTACAATGAGCAGTTCTTC. Translating gives CSVEGRGGPYNEQFF.

As for this clone: At one end, the junction sequence differs from germline, possibly due to a read error. The rearrangement links TRBV7-7 to TRBJ2-2; 7 positions match TRBD1. The length of the CDR3 is 18 residues. Germline V gives CDR1 SSHAT, CDR2 FNYEAQ (reference sequence). DNA for the CDR3: TGTGCTAGCAGCTACAAAAACCCGGGACAGCTGAACACCGGGGAGCTGTTTTTT. The encoded protein is CASSYKNPGQLNTGELFF.

The chain has TRBV9 and TRBJ2-1; unclear D gene. Germline CDR1 reads SGDLS; CDR2 reads YYNGEE. This CDR3 is 15 amino acids long. The V end lost 2 bases, the J end lost 4 bases, and 13 bases lay between the germline ends. Here the CDR3 reads CASSVRSDDYNEQFF. Here the CDR3 DNA reads TGTGCCAGCAGCGTTCGGAGCGACGATTACAATGAGCAGTTCTTC.

The rearrangement joins TRBV11-3 to TRBJ2-1; TRBD1 might be the D (6 bases). The ends were cut back, 5 bases at V and 7 bases at J, with 15 bases in the middle. The germline V gene has CDR1 SGHNT and CDR2 YENEEA. The CDR3 covers 14 residues. The CDR3 DNA is TGTGCCAGCAGCATAATGGGGGCCGGTAATGAGCAGTTCTTC. Its translation: CASSIMGAGNEQFF. Full variable domain (remainder filled in from reference TRBV11-3 and TRBJ2-1): EAGVVQSPRYKIIEKKQPVAFWCNPISGHNTLYWYLQNLGQGPELLIRYENEEAVDDSQLPKDRFSAERLKGVDSTLKIQPAELGDSAVYLCASSIMGAGNEQFFGPGTRLTVL.

The chain is built from TRBV2 and TRBJ2-7; 13 nucleotides agree with TRBD2. The CDR3 runs to 17 residues. Germline CDR1 SNHLY, CDR2 FYNNEI. The CDR3 is CASRRTSGSDSSYEQYV. The CDR3 DNA reads as TGCGCCAGCAGACGGACTAGCGGGAGCGATAGCTCCTACGAGCAGTACGTC.

Comments on this clone: Because the CDR3 is missing its conserved closing phenylalanine or tryptophan, this is likely a read error. This rearrangement joins TRBV5-1 to TRBJ1-1; unclear D gene. Germline CDR1 and CDR2: SGHRS and YFSETQ. This CDR3 has 15 residues. V dropped 0 bases and J dropped 1 base, with 10 bases sitting between them. CDR3 nucleotides: TGCGCCAGCAGCTTGGGGCCGGGTAGGAACACTGAAGCTTTCCTT. It specifies CASSLGPGRNTEAFL.

The V gene is TRBV6-1, the J gene TRBJ2-6, with D tentatively TRBD2 (6 bases). V dropped 10 bases and J dropped 2 bases, with 15 bases sitting between them. CDR3 size: 15 residues. Germline values: CDR1 MNHNS, CDR2 SASEGT. CDR3 nucleotides: TGTGCCACCCACCGAGGGGAGGCTGGGGCCAACGTCCTGACTTTC. Protein product: CATHRGEAGANVLTF.

V gene TRBV7-2 combines with J gene TRBJ2-1; D unclear. The CDR3 has 16 amino acids. Trimming left V 2 bases short and J 1 base short, with 12 bases between. Germline V gene data show CDR1 as SGHTA and CDR2 as FQGNSA. The CDR3 sequence: CASSLPMQASYNEQFF. The CDR3 DNA follows: TGTGCCAGCAGCTTACCGATGCAGGCATCCTACAATGAGCAGTTCTTC.

Notes on this clone: Other DNA sequences within the sample encode an identical CDR3. The rearrangement links TRBV9 to TRBJ1-5; unclear D gene. The germline V gene encodes CDR1 SGDLS and CDR2 YYNGEE. This CDR3 has 13 residues. Trimming pared 3 bases from V and 2 bases from J, leaving 6 bases between. The CDR3 protein is CASSGTGNQPQHF. CDR3 DNA sequence: TGTGCCAGCAGCGGAACGGGCAATCAGCCCCAGCATTTT.

J is TRBJ2-1 and V is TRBV5-8; TRBD1 might be the D (7 bases). CDR1 SGHTS and CDR2 YDEGEE come from the germline V gene. Trimming removed 1 base at V and 7 bases at J, with 18 bases between. The CDR3 is 16 amino acids. CDR3 coding DNA: TGTGCCAGCAGCTTGAGAGGCAGGGGGGATTGGAATGAGCAGTTCTTC. Protein product: CASSLRGRGDWNEQFF.

The rearrangement joins TRBV5-1 to TRBJ2-1; D is undetermined. The germline CDR1 and CDR2 sequences are SGHRS and YFSETQ. CDR3 length: 12 amino acids. The V end was cut by 1 base, the J end by 6 bases, with 5 bases between. The CDR3 loop is CASSLSGNEQFF. The DNA of the CDR3 is TGCGCCAGCAGCTTGTCGGGCAATGAGCAGTTCTTC.

The chain carries TRBV11-3 and TRBJ1-1, with TRBD1 matching 7 bases. The junction had 6 bases not matched to a gene; V was cut back by 5 bases and J by 6 bases. CDR3 length equals 13 residues. Per germline, CDR1 SGHNT and CDR2 YENEEA. The CDR3 region has the DNA TGTGCCAGCAGCCTAGTTCAGGGGGCTGAAGCTTTCTTT. Protein: CASSLVQGAEAFF.

This clone was picked up one time. CDR3 in DNA: TGTGCCAGCAGTGGACGGGGAAATGAAAAACTGTTTTTT. Residues: CASSGRGNEKLFF. The V gene is TRBV6-6, the J gene TRBJ1-4; D unresolved. V was cut by 5 bases and J by 5 bases, with 9 bases left in between. Looked up from germline, CDR1 is MNHNY and CDR2 is SVGAGI (reference sequence). The CDR3 extends over 13 amino acids.

This chain links TRBV6-4 with TRBJ1-1; 8 bases agree with TRBD1. The CDR3 totals 15 residues. With 6 bases clipped from V and 3 bases from J, the junction kept 9 bases outside the gene matches. Germline V gene sequence: CDR1 MRHNA, CDR2 SNTAGT. The CDR3 loop is CASRIHRGGDTEAFF. CDR3 nucleotides: TGTGCCAGCAGGATCCACAGGGGGGGGGACACTGAAGCTTTCTTT.

The J gene is TRBJ2-5, the V gene TRBV6-5, with TRBD2 as a possible D gene (6 bases). V was clipped by 0 bases and J by 6 bases, with 11 bases between them. The CDR3 covers 14 residues. Germline V gives CDR1 MNHEY, CDR2 SVGAGI. The CDR3 DNA follows: TGTGCCAGCAGTTACTCGAGGGCGGGGAAGACCCAGTACTTC. It yields the protein CASSYSRAGKTQYF.

The J gene is TRBJ2-5, the V gene TRBV7-9, with 10 positions matching TRBD2. The CDR3 has 14 residues. V lost 5 bases to trimming and J lost 4 bases; unmatched junction nucleotides: 4. CDR1 and CDR2 from the germline V gene are SEHNR and FQNEAQ (reference sequence). The CDR3 DNA is TGTGCCAGCAGCCCTTGGACTAGCGGAGAGACCCAGTACTTC. It specifies CASSPWTSGETQYF.

This clone has a handful of counts. The gene calls are TRBV5-1 and TRBJ1-2; 9 nucleotides agree with TRBD1. Germline V gene lookup returns CDR1 SGHRS and CDR2 YFSETQ. The CDR3 is 13 residues long. The V gene end was trimmed by 4 bases and the J gene end by 8 bases; junction bases not matched to a gene: 6. CDR3 coding DNA: TGCGCCAGCAGCCCACAGGGGGCTGACGGCTACACCTTC. This sequence encodes CASSPQGADGYTF.